The 29 T cell receptor beta chains presented below share a single source sample, sequenced in a study of graft-versus-host responses after intestinal transplantation. Sequencing was performed with immunoSEQ multiplex PCR; in TCRdb, only in-frame clones are kept and a portion is missing. The sample lists 86,000 or so clones, 75% to 95% occurring once. No antigen has been identified for these receptors. Sequenced material: unstimulated CD8+ T cells sorted from spleen or lymph node cells, taken before intestinal transplant. These receptors originate from a human donor who received an intestinal transplant.

The V gene is TRBV21-1, the J gene TRBJ1-5; the table calls TRBD1, which could not be checked here. TRBV21-1 is a pseudogene locus. The CDR3 loop spans 18 amino acids. This CDR3 is CASTPKGAGQGRNQPQHF. The CDR3 DNA follows: TGTGCCAGCACCCCAAAGGGGGCCGGCCAGGGCCGCAATCAGCCCCAGCATTTT.

This clone was seen a handful of times. J is TRBJ2-3 and V is TRBV9; 10 nucleotides match TRBD2. This CDR3 comprises 14 residues. Trimming at V came to 3 bases and at J to 4 bases, leaving 2 bases not matched to a gene. Germline CDR1 SGDLS, CDR2 YYNGEE. CDR3 in DNA: TGTGCCAGCAGCGCTAGCGGGAGTGCAGATACGCAGTATTTT. This gives the protein CASSASGSADTQYF.

This clone was recorded once. The rearrangement links TRBV5-3 to TRBJ2-2, with D possibly TRBD2 on 7 matching bases. TRBV5-3 is an ORF; its function is uncertain. V was trimmed by 2 bases and J by 3 bases, leaving 8 bases between them. The CDR3 totals 14 residues. DNA for the CDR3: TGTGCCAGAAGCTTCGGGGGGCACACCGGGGAGCTGTTTTTT. The encoded protein is CARSFGGHTGELFF.

The chain has TRBV11-1 and TRBJ2-1, with D unclear. The CDR3 spans 16 residues. Germline CDR1 and CDR2: SGHAT and FQDESV (reference sequence). V lost 5 bases, J lost 2 bases, and 16 bases lay in between. CDR3 in amino acids: CASSPWEVEPYNEQFF. The CDR3 coding sequence is TGTGCCAGCAGCCCCTGGGAAGTAGAACCCTACAATGAGCAGTTCTTC.

The rearrangement uses TRBV19 and TRBJ1-2, with unresolved D. This CDR3 has 15 amino acids. Trimming took 0 bases from V and 4 from J, leaving 12 bases between them. Germline V gene data show CDR1 as LNHDA and CDR2 as SQIVND (reference sequence). CDR3 nucleotides: TGTGCCAGTAGTATAGATGAGGGCAGCTCCTATGGCTACACCTTC. Translating gives CASSIDEGSSYGYTF.

Comments on this clone: Other DNA sequences in this specimen translate into the identical CDR3. V gene TRBV27 combines with J gene TRBJ1-1, with a weak D call TRBD1 (5 bases). Germline V gene sequence: CDR1 MNHEY, CDR2 SMNVEV (reference sequence). V lost 5 bases and J 6 bases, leaving 7 bases between the germline ends. This CDR3 region has 11 residues. CDR3 nucleotides: TGTGCCAGCAGTCGGGGGGCTGAAGCTTTCTTT. It specifies CASSRGAEAFF.

The rearrangement uses TRBV7-9 and TRBJ2-1; 7 nucleotides line up with TRBD2. Germline V gene sequence: CDR1 SEHNR, CDR2 FQNEAQ (reference sequence). The V and J ends lost 4 bases and 7 bases, in that order; junction bases with no gene match: 13. CDR3 length: 16 residues. CDR3: CASSSRLASVDNEQFF. CDR3 DNA: TGTGCCAGCAGCTCAAGACTAGCTTCCGTGGATAATGAGCAGTTCTTC.

The V gene is TRBV7-3, the J gene TRBJ2-5, with a weak D call TRBD2 (6 bases). Germline CDR1 is SGHTA and CDR2 is FQGTGA. Trimming left V 5 bases short and J 7 bases short, with 17 bases between. This CDR3 region has 14 residues. CDR3 nucleotide sequence: TGTGCCAGCAGCCCGACGGGAGATAAGGGGACCCAGTACTTC. Its translation: CASSPTGDKGTQYF. The full variable domain, its missing parts supplied by reference TRBV7-3 and TRBJ2-5, is GAGVSQTPSNKVTEKGKYVELRCDPISGHTALYWYRQSLGQGPEFLIYFQGTGAADDSGLPNDRFFAVRPEGSVSTLKIQRTERGDSAVYLCASSPTGDKGTQYFGPGTRLLVL.

This sequence joins TRBV4-1 and TRBJ1-2; 7 positions match TRBD1. The germline CDR1 and CDR2 sequences are MGHRA and YSYEKL. This CDR3 contains 15 residues. The V and J ends lost 1 base and 1 base, in that order; junction bases with no gene match: 3. The CDR3 reads CASSQVTGDNYGYTF. The CDR3 DNA reads as TGCGCCAGCAGCCAAGTAACAGGGGATAACTATGGCTACACCTTC.

J is TRBJ2-1 and V is TRBV7-6; the D is unclear. This CDR3 is built from 13 residues. The germline V gene has CDR1 SGHVS and CDR2 FNYEAQ. Trimming stripped 3 bases from V and 5 bases from J, with 8 bases between. CDR3 residues: CASSFENDNEQFF. Written as DNA, the CDR3 is TGTGCCAGCAGCTTCGAGAACGACAATGAGCAGTTCTTC.

The chain couples TRBV28 to TRBJ2-3; 10 nucleotides match TRBD2. Germline CDR1 is MDHEN and CDR2 is SYDVKM. The CDR3 has 15 residues. V shed 2 bases, J shed 1 base, and the junction held 0 bases outside the gene matches. The CDR3 protein is CASSLLAGGTDTQYF. The CDR3 coding sequence is TGTGCCAGCAGTTTACTAGCGGGAGGCACAGATACGCAGTATTTT. The full variable domain, its missing parts supplied by reference TRBV28 and TRBJ2-3, is DVKVTQSSRYLVKRTGEKVFLECVQDMDHENMFWYRQDPGLGLRLIYFSYDVKMKEKGDIPEGYSVSREKKERFSLILESASTNQTSMYLCASSLLAGGTDTQYFGPGTRLTVL.

This chain uses TRBV6-1 with TRBJ2-5; D call uncertain. Deletions cut 3 bases from V and 5 bases from J, with 10 bases between. From germline, CDR1 is MNHNS and CDR2 SASEGT. The CDR3 has 13 residues. The CDR3 is CASSDGHGETQYF. CDR3 sequence (DNA): TGTGCCAGCAGTGACGGCCACGGGGAGACCCAGTACTTC.

The rearrangement joins TRBV7-3 to TRBJ2-7; perhaps TRBD2 as D (7 bases). The CDR3 runs to 15 residues. CDR1 and CDR2 (germline): SGHTA, FQGTGA. Trimming cost V 5 bases and J 0 bases, with 14 bases left between them. The DNA for the CDR3 is TGTGCCAGCAGCCTGGGGGCTAGCGGCTCCTACGAGCAGTACTTC. This sequence encodes CASSLGASGSYEQYF.

The rearrangement joins TRBV7-6 to TRBJ1-5; 7 bases are shared with TRBD1. Germline V gene lookup returns CDR1 SGHVS and CDR2 FNYEAQ. This CDR3 comprises 15 residues. V lost 5 bases to trimming and J lost 0 bases; unmatched junction nucleotides: 4. CDR3 DNA sequence: TGTGCCAGCAGCAAGGGACAGCTTAGCAATCAGCCCCAGCATTTT. Its translation is CASSKGQLSNQPQHF. The entire variable domain, with the rest obtained from reference TRBV7-6 and TRBJ1-5, is as follows: GAGVSQSPRYKVTKRGQDVALRCDPISGHVSLYWYRQALGQGPEFLTYFNYEAQQDKSGLPNDRFSAERPEGSISTLTIQRTEQRDSAMYRCASSKGQLSNQPQHFGDGTRLSIL.

The chain joins TRBV28 to TRBJ2-5; the D gene is possibly TRBD1 (6 bases). Germline CDR1 is MDHEN and CDR2 is SYDVKM. Deletions cut 3 bases from V and 2 bases from J, with 10 bases between. The CDR3 length is 14 residues. As DNA, the CDR3 is TGTGCCAGCAGTTTTTACGGACAGCAAGAGACCCAGTACTTC. It codes for CASSFYGQQETQYF. Variable domain in full (rest from reference TRBV28 and TRBJ2-5): DVKVTQSSRYLVKRTGEKVFLECVQDMDHENMFWYRQDPGLGLRLIYFSYDVKMKEKGDIPEGYSVSREKKERFSLILESASTNQTSMYLCASSFYGQQETQYFGPGTRLLVL.

V and J are TRBV13 and TRBJ2-7; maybe TRBD2 (5 bases). The V and J ends lost 5 bases and 0 bases respectively, with 11 bases between them. This CDR3 comprises 14 residues. The germline V gene encodes CDR1 PRHDT and CDR2 FYEKMQ (reference sequence). As DNA, the CDR3 is TGTGCCAGCAGCCGCCAGAGGGACTCCTACGAGCAGTACTTC. Translated, it gives CASSRQRDSYEQYF.

The chain joins TRBV7-9 to TRBJ1-1, with TRBD1 matching over 10 bases. Trimming cost V 3 bases and J 5 bases; bases outside gene matches: 9. Germline V gene data show CDR1 as SEHNR and CDR2 as FQNEAQ (reference sequence). The CDR3 sequence is 16 residues long. CDR3 bases: TGTGCCAGCAGCTTTAGCCGGGACAGGGGCTATACTGAAGCTTTCTTT. It is translated as CASSFSRDRGYTEAFF.

This sequence joins TRBV30 and TRBJ2-1; no reliable D call. This CDR3 has 13 amino acids. The germline V and J ends were trimmed by 0 bases and 7 bases, with 10 bases remaining between them. Germline CDR1 GTSNPN, CDR2 SVGIG (reference sequence). This CDR3 is CAWSVRPTNEQFF. CDR3 in DNA: TGTGCCTGGAGTGTACGGCCGACGAATGAGCAGTTCTTC.

The chain carries TRBV12-5 and TRBJ2-7, with 8 bases fitting TRBD2. Losses at the gene ends were 9 bases for V and 4 bases for J; bases not matched to a gene: 14. This CDR3 spans 15 amino acids. The germline V gene encodes CDR1 LGHNT and CDR2 FRNRAP. The CDR3 bases are TGTGCTAGCGTCGGGCCTAGCGGGCCATTTTACGAGCAGTACTTC. Translating it yields CASVGPSGPFYEQYF.

This clone has a single count. The J gene is TRBJ2-1, the V gene TRBV15, with D possibly matching TRBD2 (6 bases). The CDR3 spans 14 residues. Germline V CDR1 and CDR2: LNHNV, YYDKDF (reference sequence). Trimming cost V 1 base and J 2 bases, with 6 bases left between them. The CDR3: CATSRAGAYNEQFF. CDR3 in DNA: TGTGCCACCAGCAGAGCGGGGGCCTACAATGAGCAGTTCTTC.

With respect to this clone: Distinct nucleotide sequences in the sample also encode this CDR3. The rearrangement links TRBV2 to TRBJ1-1; D not certain. V was cut by 8 bases and J by 1 base, with 5 bases left in between. The CDR3 runs to 11 residues. Germline V lookup: CDR1 SNHLY, CDR2 FYNNEI. CDR3: CASPGNTEAFF. Here the CDR3 DNA reads TGTGCCAGCCCTGGGAACACTGAAGCTTTCTTT.

V usage is TRBV5-5 and J usage is TRBJ2-3; no definite D call. The V end was cut by 0 bases, the J end by 2 bases, with 10 bases between. This CDR3 has 15 amino acids. Germline CDR1 SGHKS, CDR2 YYEKEE (reference sequence). CDR3 DNA: TGTGCCAGCAGCTTGGTGCCTGGCTACACAGATACGCAGTATTTT. It is translated as CASSLVPGYTDTQYF.

V is TRBV11-2 and J is TRBJ2-1; perhaps D is TRBD1 or TRBD2 (5 bases each). The CDR3 length is 16 residues. Germline CDR1 SGHAT, CDR2 FQNNGV. V was clipped by 2 bases and J by 0 bases, with 11 bases between them. In nucleotides, the CDR3 is TGTGCCAGCAGCTTAATAGGGACGGGCTCCTACAATGAGCAGTTCTTC. Protein product: CASSLIGTGSYNEQFF. The full variable domain, completed using reference TRBV11-2 and TRBJ2-1, is EAGVAQSPRYKIIEKRQSVAFWCNPISGHATLYWYQQILGQGPKLLIQFQNNGVVDDSQLPKDRFSAERLKGVDSTLKIQPAKLEDSAVYLCASSLIGTGSYNEQFFGPGTRLTVL.

This clone was seen a single time. This rearrangement joins TRBV27 to TRBJ2-7; 7 bases are a match to TRBD1. Germline values: CDR1 MNHEY, CDR2 SMNVEV (reference sequence). The CDR3 loop spans 15 amino acids. With 5 bases clipped from V and 4 bases from J, the junction kept 11 bases outside the gene matches. CDR3 DNA sequence: TGTGCCAGCAGTCCCAAGACAGGGCTCGAGTACGAGCAGTACTTC. Translated, it gives CASSPKTGLEYEQYF.

The genes are TRBV7-6 and TRBJ2-2; 10 bases are a match to TRBD2. Germline values: CDR1 SGHVS, CDR2 FNYEAQ. The CDR3 runs to 20 residues. V gave up 3 bases and J gave up 5 bases; unmatched junction bases: 18. The CDR3 DNA reads as TGTGCCAGCAGCTTCCAAAATACGGGACCTAGCGGGAGAAGGACCGGGGAGCTGTTTTTT. As protein: CASSFQNTGPSGRRTGELFF.

The chain has TRBV6-5 and TRBJ1-5; D perhaps matches TRBD1 (5 bases). The germline V and J ends were trimmed by 5 bases and 0 bases, with 5 bases remaining between them. CDR1 and CDR2 from the germline V gene are MNHEY and SVGAGI. This CDR3 region has 13 residues. CDR3 residues: CASSTGSNQPQHF. CDR3 coding DNA: TGTGCCAGCAGTACAGGTAGCAATCAGCCCCAGCATTTT.

This clone turned up a few times. The genes are TRBV19 and TRBJ1-2, with D uncertain. Germline loops: CDR1 LNHDA, CDR2 SQIVND (reference sequence). Trimming left V 2 bases short and J 2 bases short, with 6 bases between. The CDR3 loop spans 13 amino acids. This chain's CDR3 is CASSILGNYGYTF. CDR3 coding DNA: TGTGCCAGTAGTATACTGGGAAACTATGGCTACACCTTC.

This clone was observed once. This chain joins TRBV29-1 and TRBJ2-5; no reliable D call. The CDR3 runs to 12 residues. Germline values: CDR1 SQVTM, CDR2 ANQGSEA. Between the trimmed V and J ends, which lost 5 bases and 0 bases, there was a span of 7 bases. CDR3 sequence: CSVIWNQETQYF. CDR3 coding DNA: TGCAGCGTTATCTGGAACCAAGAGACCCAGTACTTC.

The J gene is TRBJ2-3, the V gene TRBV5-6, with 9 bases aligning to TRBD2. This CDR3 is built from 16 residues. J gave up 5 bases and V 2 bases, and 9 bases lay outside the gene matches. Germline V gene lookup returns CDR1 SGHDT and CDR2 YYEEEE. Here the CDR3 reads CASSFYGGGEKDTQYF. CDR3 nucleotide sequence: TGTGCCAGCAGCTTTTATGGCGGGGGGGAGAAAGATACGCAGTATTTT.